This TCR beta chain was observed in a study of T cells in tumors after PD-1 blockade. Study in general: Daily vismodegib 150 mg continued in a subset of anti-PD-1-treated patients.

The CDR3 extends over 13 amino acids. V shed 0 bases and J shed 3 bases, with 8 bases lying between them. The germline gives CDR1 SQVTM, CDR2 ANQGSEA. Method: immunoSEQ multiplex PCR; TCRdb's copy keeps in-frame clones and lacks some. Among tens of thousands of clones listed, just under 80% were seen once. The source of this sequence is a human donor with basal cell carcinoma. Sample: PBMCs, taken before anti-PD-1 treatment. This chain connects TRBV29-1 to TRBJ1-1; D is possibly TRBD1 (5 bases). The CDR3 coding sequence is TGCAGCGTTGAAGAACAGGAGTACACTGAAGCTTTCTTT. It translates to CSVEEQEYTEAFF.